This is a list of T cell receptor beta chains from one sample in a study of beta chain features in type 1 diabetes. Clones were read by immunoSEQ multiplex PCR, and TCRdb kept only the in-frame ones, dropping some. The profile shows roughly 290,000 clones, approximately 15% of them singletons. The sequenced material came from naive CD4+ T cells from blood. The receptors stem from a man aged 18 to 29 with type 1 diabetes. Each CDR3 is given with its conserved first and last residue. D genes are given only for firm matches. Size values are once, few and many counts, or a class for expanded clones, and some rows have none.

clone size	V gene	J gene	D gene	CDR3 protein	CDR3 DNA
few	TRBV18	TRBJ1-5	.	CASSPVNSNQPQHF	TGTGCCAGCTCACCAGTTAATAGCAATCAGCCCCAGCATTTT
.	TRBV2	TRBJ2-7	.	CASSEQAGVQYF	TGTGCCAGCAGTGAACAGGCCGGGGTGCAGTACTTC
many	TRBV7-2	TRBJ2-3	TRBD2	CATPGGGGDTQYF	TGTGCCACCCCGGGGGGAGGTGGAGATACGCAGTATTTT
.	TRBV9	TRBJ2-3	.	CASSVVGGGRTDTQYF	TGTGCCAGCAGCGTAGTTGGGGGGGGCCGCACAGATACGCAGTATTTT
.	TRBV30	TRBJ2-3	TRBD1	CAWNQDRGSFTDTQYF	TGTGCCTGGAACCAGGACAGGGGTTCCTTCACAGATACGCAGTATTTT
few	TRBV19	TRBJ1-1	TRBD1	CASSDRDREAFF	TGTGCCAGTAGTGACCGGGACAGAGAAGCTTTCTTT
few	TRBV6-6	TRBJ2-3	.	CASSYTRQADTQYF	TGTGCCAGCAGTTACACCAGGCAGGCAGATACGCAGTATTTT
.	TRBV9	TRBJ2-3	TRBD1	CASSVGTGSDTQYF	TGTGCCAGCAGCGTAGGGACAGGATCAGATACGCAGTATTTT
.	TRBV28	TRBJ1-1	.	CASSRYEAMNTEAFF	TGTGCCAGCAGCCGCTACGAGGCCATGAACACTGAAGCTTTCTTT
.	TRBV5-5	TRBJ1-5	TRBD1	CASSQTGQNNQPQHF	TGTGCCAGCAGCCAGACGGGACAGAATAATCAGCCCCAGCATTTT
few	TRBV5-1	TRBJ2-3	TRBD2	CASSASGSRTDTQYF	TGCGCCAGCAGCGCTAGCGGGAGCCGCACAGATACGCAGTATTTT
.	TRBV15	TRBJ2-7	.	CATSRSGTRAYEQYF	TGTGCCACCAGCAGATCCGGGACTCGAGCCTACGAGCAGTACTTC
few	TRBV7-2	TRBJ2-3	.	CASSSLTDTQYF	TGTGCCAGCAGCTCCCTCACAGATACGCAGTATTTT
few	TRBV7-2	TRBJ2-3	.	CASSYSGTSTDTQYF	TGTGCCAGCAGCTATAGCGGAACTAGCACAGATACGCAGTATTTT
.	TRBV5-1	TRBJ2-2	.	CASRWRAGELFF	TGCGCCAGCAGATGGAGGGCCGGGGAGCTGTTTTTT
.	TRBV28	TRBJ1-5	TRBD1	CASITGTVNQPQHF	TGTGCCAGCATTACCGGGACAGTCAATCAGCCCCAGCATTTT
.	TRBV7-9	TRBJ2-1	.	CASSRTSSDEQFF	TGTGCCAGCAGCCGCACTAGTTCCGATGAGCAGTTCTTC
.	TRBV5-4	TRBJ1-1	.	CASSSKAGSRGDTEAFF	TGTGCCAGCAGTTCTAAGGCCGGCAGCCGCGGGGACACTGAAGCTTTCTTT
few	TRBV5-1	TRBJ2-5	TRBD1	CASRQGSETQYF	TGCGCCAGCAGACAGGGGTCAGAGACCCAGTACTTC
.	TRBV19	TRBJ1-2	.	CASSMGAVTLPSYGYTF	TGTGCCAGTAGTATGGGAGCAGTGACCCTCCCAAGCTATGGCTACACCTTC
.	TRBV19	TRBJ1-5	.	CASSILSQPQHF	TGTGCCAGTAGTATTCTAAGTCAGCCCCAGCATTTT
few	TRBV7-6	TRBJ2-5	.	CASSPRGGETQYF	TGTGCCAGCAGCCCGAGGGGAGGTGAGACCCAGTACTTC
few	TRBV28	TRBJ1-5	.	CASSGRQGFSNQPQHF	TGTGCCAGCAGTGGGAGACAAGGGTTTAGCAATCAGCCCCAGCATTTT
few	TRBV29-1	TRBJ2-7	.	CSVPGRAGEQYF	TGCAGCGTTCCCGGTCGCGCGGGCGAGCAGTACTTC
few	TRBV6-5	TRBJ1-4	TRBD1	CASSIIGQGRELFF	TGTGCCAGCAGTATCATTGGACAGGGAAGGGAACTGTTTTTT
.	TRBV6-5	TRBJ2-5	TRBD1	CASSYSSRTGQETQYF	TGTGCCAGCAGTTACTCTTCACGGACAGGGCAAGAGACCCAGTACTTC
few	TRBV5-6	TRBJ2-1	TRBD1	CASRDRDPYNEQFF	TGTGCCAGCCGGGACAGGGACCCCTACAATGAGCAGTTCTTC
.	TRBV10-3	TRBJ1-1	TRBD1	CAVTASTGMGTEAFF	TGTGCCGTCACCGCATCGACAGGGATGGGCACTGAAGCTTTCTTT
few	TRBV28	TRBJ2-7	TRBD1	CASSPTVTGFYEQYF	TGTGCCAGCAGTCCTACGGTGACAGGGTTCTACGAGCAGTACTTC
.	TRBV10-3	TRBJ2-7	TRBD2	CAISRTSDYEQYF	TGTGCCATCAGCAGGACTAGCGACTACGAGCAGTACTTC
.	TRBV7-2	TRBJ1-2	.	CASSPDSSIWDYGYTF	TGTGCCAGCAGCCCAGACAGTAGTATTTGGGACTATGGCTACACCTTC
few	TRBV14	TRBJ2-1	TRBD1	CASSQTRGTYNEQFF	TGTGCCAGCAGCCAAACCAGGGGGACCTACAATGAGCAGTTCTTC
few	TRBV25-1	TRBJ2-2	.	CASGATRGELFF	TGTGCCAGTGGAGCCACTCGGGGGGAGCTGTTTTTT
.	TRBV29-1	TRBJ2-1	.	CSVGSGTGRFF	.
.	TRBV11-2	TRBJ1-2	TRBD1	CASSSLRGTGKNGYTF	TGTGCCAGCAGCTCTCTTAGAGGGACAGGGAAGAATGGCTACACCTTC
few	TRBV5-6	TRBJ1-1	.	CASSLAEDSEAFF	TGTGCCAGCAGCTTGGCCGAGGACTCTGAAGCTTTCTTT
.	TRBV10-3	TRBJ2-2	TRBD1	CASRQDRVTGELFF	TGTGCCTCGAGACAGGACAGGGTAACCGGGGAGCTGTTTTTT
.	TRBV5-1	TRBJ2-2	TRBD1	CASRTTGSRTGELFF	TGCGCCAGCAGGACGACAGGGTCTCGCACCGGGGAGCTGTTTTTT
.	TRBV19	TRBJ2-1	TRBD2	CASSIVGLDRNNEQFF	TGTGCCAGTAGTATAGTGGGACTAGATAGAAACAATGAGCAGTTCTTC
few	TRBV4-3	TRBJ1-2	.	CASSQGQVHGYGYTF	TGCGCCAGCAGCCAAGGACAGGTCCACGGCTATGGCTACACCTTC
few	TRBV27	TRBJ2-7	TRBD1	CASTPLGRQGIYEQYF	TGTGCCAGCACTCCTTTGGGGCGACAGGGGATATACGAGCAGTACTTC
.	TRBV6-5	TRBJ1-2	.	CASSPLGPYGYTF	TGTGCCAGCAGCCCCTTGGGCCCCTATGGCTACACCTTC
few	TRBV10-3	TRBJ1-4	.	CAISESNQGPKLFF	TGTGCCATCAGTGAGTCGAACCAGGGGCCGAAACTGTTTTTT
few	TRBV2	TRBJ2-1	TRBD1	CASSLGTGSYNEQFF	TGTGCCAGCAGTCTTGGGACAGGCTCCTACAATGAGCAGTTCTTC
few	TRBV5-4	TRBJ2-5	TRBD1	CASSLDRGQETQYF	TGTGCCAGCAGCTTAGACAGGGGGCAGGAGACCCAGTACTTC
.	TRBV10-1	TRBJ2-1	TRBD1	CASSGLDRTINEQFF	TGCGCCAGCAGTGGCTTGGACAGGACCATCAATGAGCAGTTCTTC
.	TRBV18	TRBJ2-3	TRBD1	CASSHGQGTDTQYF	TGTGCCAGCTCACACGGACAGGGCACAGATACGCAGTATTTT
few	TRBV29-1	TRBJ2-7	.	CSVVAGYEQYF	TGCAGCGTTGTTGCAGGTTACGAGCAGTACTTC
.	TRBV19	TRBJ2-1	.	CASSISSRRGNEQFF	TGTGCCAGTAGTATAAGCAGTCGAAGGGGCAATGAGCAGTTCTTC
few	TRBV5-6	TRBJ2-7	.	CASSLDRSRYEQYF	TGTGCCAGCAGCTTGGACAGGAGCCGCTACGAGCAGTACTTC
few	TRBV11-2	TRBJ1-2	.	CASSRTTYTDGYTF	TGTGCCAGCAGCCGGACAACGTATACAGATGGCTACACCTTC
.	TRBV18	TRBJ2-5	.	CASSLHQKETQYF	TGTGCCAGCTCACTCCATCAGAAAGAGACCCAGTACTTC
few	TRBV5-1	TRBJ2-1	.	CASSLQDSYNEQFF	TGCGCCAGCAGTTTACAGGACTCCTACAATGAGCAGTTCTTC
few	TRBV9	TRBJ2-2	TRBD2	CASGLAGPTGELFF	TGTGCCAGTGGACTAGCGGGGCCCACCGGGGAGCTGTTTTTT
few	TRBV9	TRBJ2-2	TRBD2	CASSAGGGANTGELFF	TGTGCCAGCAGCGCGGGGGGGGGTGCGAACACCGGGGAGCTGTTTTTT
.	TRBV7-9	TRBJ1-6	.	CASTKQDANSPLHF	TGTGCCAGCACGAAACAGGATGCTAATTCACCCCTCCACTTT
few	TRBV29-1	TRBJ2-3	TRBD2	CSVARLAGGTDTQYF	TGCAGCGTTGCAAGACTAGCGGGGGGCACAGATACGCAGTATTTT
.	TRBV11-2	TRBJ2-5	TRBD2	CASSLHPSGRSETQYF	TGTGCCAGCAGCTTACATCCTAGCGGGAGATCAGAGACCCAGTACTTC
.	TRBV19	TRBJ2-1	TRBD2	CASSIRDYYNEQFF	TGTGCCAGTAGTATCCGGGACTACTACAATGAGCAGTTCTTC
.	TRBV28	TRBJ2-1	.	CASRTPGLAPAEQFF	TGTGCCAGCAGGACCCCGGGACTGGCCCCGGCTGAGCAGTTCTTC